This is a list of T cell receptor beta chains from one sample in a study of shared clonotypes between healthy human individuals. Assay used: immunoSEQ multiplex PCR; TCRdb lists only in-frame clones, some missing. The table lists a few million clones, about 90% of them singletons, with around 0.38% in the top ten. Sample: naive CD4+ T cells from PBMCs. Source of these receptors: a man between 18 and 35 years old in good health. Some clones in this sample may be carry-over from other donors' samples. CDR3s include the opening cysteine and the closing phenylalanine or tryptophan. D genes are given only for firm matches. Clone size, where shown, is once, few, many, or a class for clones that have expanded.

v_gene: TRBV11-2; j_gene: TRBJ2-5; d_gene: .; abundance: .; CDR3aa: CASSLEGGPTQYF; CDR3nt: TGTGCCAGCAGCTTAGAGGGGGGACCCACACAGTACTTC
v_gene: TRBV5-1; j_gene: TRBJ2-5; d_gene: TRBD2; abundance: once; CDR3aa: CASSPLAGGRETQYF; CDR3nt: TGCGCCAGCAGCCCATTAGCGGGAGGGCGGGAGACCCAGTACTTC
v_gene: TRBV27; j_gene: TRBJ2-1; d_gene: .; abundance: .; CDR3aa: CASRRTTLLTYNEQFF; CDR3nt: TGTGCCAGCAGAAGGACAACCTTATTAACCTACAATGAGCAGTTCTTC
v_gene: TRBV25-1; j_gene: TRBJ2-2; d_gene: .; abundance: once; CDR3aa: CASSDLGAGELFF; CDR3nt: TGTGCCAGCAGTGATTTGGGGGCCGGGGAGCTGTTTTTT
v_gene: TRBV5-1; j_gene: TRBJ2-6; d_gene: .; abundance: .; CDR3aa: CASSLGSSRSGANVLTF; CDR3nt: TGCGCCAGCAGCTTGGGGTCATCGCGATCTGGGGCCAACGTCCTGACTTTC
v_gene: TRBV28; j_gene: TRBJ2-7; d_gene: TRBD1; abundance: .; CDR3aa: CASSYSGTVNYEQYF; CDR3nt: TGTGCCAGCAGTTACTCAGGGACAGTTAACTACGAGCAGTACTTC
v_gene: TRBV19; j_gene: TRBJ1-4; d_gene: TRBD1; abundance: .; CDR3aa: CASSRDRGSEKLFF; CDR3nt: TGTGCCAGTAGTAGGGACAGGGGGAGCGAAAAACTGTTTTTT
v_gene: TRBV10-1; j_gene: TRBJ2-1; d_gene: .; abundance: .; CDR3aa: CASSDRLASTYNEQFF; CDR3nt: TGCGCCAGCAGCGACCGGCTAGCATCTACCTACAATGAGCAGTTCTTC
v_gene: TRBV7-9; j_gene: TRBJ2-1; d_gene: .; abundance: once; CDR3aa: CASSFSARDQRPEQFF; CDR3nt: TGTGCCAGCAGCTTCTCGGCCCGGGACCAGCGTCCGGAGCAGTTCTTC
v_gene: TRBV4-2; j_gene: TRBJ2-3; d_gene: TRBD2; abundance: once; CDR3aa: CASSRGAGAGPDTQYF; CDR3nt: TGTGCCAGCAGCCGCGGGGCGGGAGCAGGTCCCGATACGCAGTATTTT
v_gene: TRBV25-1; j_gene: TRBJ2-5; d_gene: TRBD2; abundance: .; CDR3aa: CATTGLAEETQYF; CDR3nt: TGTGCCACCACGGGACTAGCGGAAGAGACCCAGTACTTC
v_gene: TRBV11-2; j_gene: TRBJ2-7; d_gene: .; abundance: once; CDR3aa: CASSLNTAAAFYEQYF; CDR3nt: TGTGCCAGCAGCTTAAATACAGCGGCAGCTTTCTACGAGCAGTACTTC
v_gene: TRBV4-1; j_gene: TRBJ2-7; d_gene: TRBD2; abundance: .; CDR3aa: CASSPASQFGLAGVEQYF; CDR3nt: TGCGCCAGCAGCCCAGCCTCCCAGTTTGGGCTAGCGGGAGTGGAGCAGTACTTC
v_gene: TRBV30; j_gene: TRBJ2-7; d_gene: .; abundance: once; CDR3aa: CAWSGHSSYEQYF; CDR3nt: TGTGCCTGGAGTGGGCACAGCTCCTACGAGCAGTACTTC
v_gene: TRBV28; j_gene: TRBJ2-3; d_gene: TRBD2; abundance: .; CDR3aa: CASSYPGLAEAPSSTDTQYF; CDR3nt: TGTGCCAGCAGTTATCCCGGACTAGCGGAGGCCCCTTCTAGCACAGATACGCAGTATTTT
v_gene: TRBV28; j_gene: TRBJ1-1; d_gene: .; abundance: once; CDR3aa: CGSRRAGNTEAFF; CDR3nt: TGTGGCAGCCGAAGGGCCGGGAACACTGAAGCTTTCTTT
v_gene: TRBV28; j_gene: TRBJ2-6; d_gene: TRBD2; abundance: .; CDR3aa: CASSSLGGRALSGANVLTF; CDR3nt: TGTGCCAGCAGTTCCTTGGGGGGGAGGGCCCTCTCTGGGGCCAACGTCCTGACTTTC
v_gene: TRBV6-5; j_gene: TRBJ2-7; d_gene: TRBD1; abundance: .; CDR3aa: CASSYSRDRHYEQYF; CDR3nt: TGTGCCAGCAGTTACTCCCGGGACAGGCACTACGAGCAGTACTTC
v_gene: TRBV27; j_gene: TRBJ2-3; d_gene: .; abundance: .; CDR3aa: CASSFVVTDTQYF; CDR3nt: TGTGCCAGCAGTTTTGTAGTCACAGATACGCAGTATTTT
v_gene: TRBV11-3; j_gene: TRBJ2-1; d_gene: .; abundance: .; CDR3aa: CASSPQRSSYNEQFF; CDR3nt: TGTGCCAGCAGCCCTCAGCGGAGCTCCTACAATGAGCAGTTCTTC
v_gene: TRBV6-1; j_gene: TRBJ2-7; d_gene: TRBD1; abundance: .; CDR3aa: CASDRASYEQYF; CDR3nt: TGTGCCAGCGACAGGGCCTCCTACGAGCAGTACTTC
v_gene: TRBV5-1; j_gene: TRBJ1-1; d_gene: .; abundance: .; CDR3aa: CASSLDLLSGTRAEAFF; CDR3nt: TGCGCCAGCAGCCTCGACCTCCTGTCCGGGACAAGGGCTGAAGCTTTCTTT
v_gene: TRBV7-2; j_gene: TRBJ2-1; d_gene: .; abundance: .; CDR3aa: CASSLRVGVWNGEQFF; CDR3nt: TGTGCCAGCAGCTTAAGGGTGGGAGTATGGAATGGTGAGCAGTTCTTC